This T cell receptor beta chain was obtained from a study of shared clonotypes between healthy human individuals. Assay: immunoSEQ multiplex PCR; the TCRdb copy retains only in-frame clones and omits some. The table shows 640,000 or so clones, with more than 70% occurring only once. V was pared by 1 base and J by 5 bases, with 17 bases between. The CDR3 spans 16 residues. Germline V gene data show CDR1 as MNHNY and CDR2 as SVGAGI (reference sequence). Sequencing was carried out using memory CD4+ T cells sorted from blood. The subset: CD45RA-negative fraction. The sequence derives from a woman in her thirties in good health. The rearrangement joins TRBV6-6 to TRBJ1-1; D might be TRBD1 (6 bases). The CDR3 DNA reads TGTGCCAGCAGTTACTTGCATGGGGGGCAGAGGACTGAAGCTTTCTTT. Translating it yields CASSYLHGGQRTEAFF.